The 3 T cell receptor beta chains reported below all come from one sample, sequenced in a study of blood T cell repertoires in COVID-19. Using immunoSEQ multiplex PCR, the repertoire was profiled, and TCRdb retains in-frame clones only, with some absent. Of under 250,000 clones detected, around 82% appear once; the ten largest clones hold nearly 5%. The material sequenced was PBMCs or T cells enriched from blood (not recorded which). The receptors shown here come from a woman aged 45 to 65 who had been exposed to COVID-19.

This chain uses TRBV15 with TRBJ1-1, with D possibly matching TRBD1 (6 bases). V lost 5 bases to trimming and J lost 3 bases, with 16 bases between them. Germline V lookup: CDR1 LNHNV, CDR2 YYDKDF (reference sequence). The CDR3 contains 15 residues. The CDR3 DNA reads TGTGCCACCAGCCTCGGGGGGCGGGGATACACTGAAGCTTTCTTT. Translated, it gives CATSLGGRGYTEAFF.

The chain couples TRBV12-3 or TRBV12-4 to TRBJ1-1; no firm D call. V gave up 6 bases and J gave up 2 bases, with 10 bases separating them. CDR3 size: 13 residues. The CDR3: CASRPGGNTEAFF. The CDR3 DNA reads TGTGCCAGCAGACCAGGAGGAAACACTGAAGCTTTCTTT.

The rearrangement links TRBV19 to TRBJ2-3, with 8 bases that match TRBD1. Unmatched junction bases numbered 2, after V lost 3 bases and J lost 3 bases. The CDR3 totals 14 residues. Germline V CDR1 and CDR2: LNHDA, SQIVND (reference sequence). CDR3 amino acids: CASSIRGLTDTQYF. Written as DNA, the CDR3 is TGTGCCAGTAGTATCAGGGGGCTTACAGATACGCAGTATTTT.